Reported below is one T cell receptor (beta chain). Data came from immunoSEQ multiplex PCR; TCRdb stores just in-frame clones and leaves some out. Here the sample spans 100,000 to 140,000 clones, around nine tenths being singletons. The CDR3 is made up of 13 amino acids. The germline CDR1 and CDR2 sequences are LGHNA and YSLEER. V was pared by 0 bases and J by 3 bases, with 6 bases between. These data are taken from a study of blood T cell repertoires in COVID-19. Study-wide background: The cDNA or gDNA used as material had been derived from T cells, B-cell-depleted T cells, or PBMCs.

What was sequenced was peripheral blood. The chain couples TRBV4-3 to TRBJ2-7; D not certain. The sequence derives from a woman aged 25 to 39 with acute or convalescent COVID-19. CDR3: CASSQDRDYEQYF. The CDR3 nucleotides read TGCGCCAGCAGCCAAGATCGCGACTACGAGCAGTACTTC.